Listed below are T cell receptor beta chains from one sample, sequenced in a study of beta chain features in type 1 diabetes. Assay used: immunoSEQ multiplex PCR; TCRdb lists only in-frame clones, some missing. The table shows about 160,000 clones, with about 8.3% occurring only once. Input material: central memory CD4+ T cells from blood. These receptors were collected from a woman in her late teens or twenties with type 1 diabetes. CDR3s include the opening cysteine and the closing phenylalanine or tryptophan. A D gene is named only where the DNA matches it firmly. Part of the rows lack a size; the others show once, few, many or a class for expanded clones.

j_call v_call d_call clone_size cdr3_aa cdr3_nt
TRBJ2-7 TRBV11-3 - - CASSPQGNSYEQYF TGTGCCAGCAGCCCGCAGGGGAACTCCTACGAGCAGTACTTC
TRBJ1-4 TRBV7-9 - few CVVEAANEKLFF TGTGTAGTCGAGGCGGCTAATGAAAAACTGTTTTTT
TRBJ1-2 TRBV19 TRBD1 few CASSPRQGGYTF TGTGCCAGTAGTCCCCGACAGGGGGGCTACACCTTC
TRBJ1-2 TRBV4-3 - - CASSQEQSHRANYGYTF TGCGCCAGCAGCCAAGAGCAGTCGCATCGGGCTAACTATGGCTACACCTTC
TRBJ2-2 TRBV7-2 - - CASSLSGTTGELFF TGTGCCAGCAGCTTATCAGGCACCACCGGGGAGCTGTTTTTT
TRBJ2-1 TRBV10-3 - few CAISGSLERTSYNEQFF TGTGCCATCAGTGGAAGCCTTGAGCGGACCTCCTACAATGAGCAGTTCTTC
TRBJ1-2 TRBV5-4 - - CASTQPGVYGYTF TGTGCCAGCACCCAACCGGGGGTATATGGCTACACCTTC
TRBJ2-2 TRBV7-7 TRBD2 few CASSLAASGITGELFF TGTGCTAGCAGCTTAGCGGCTAGCGGTATCACCGGGGAGCTGTTTTTT
TRBJ2-3 TRBV2 TRBD2 - CASSVLAGGPSTDTQYF TGTGCCAGCAGTGTCCTAGCGGGGGGGCCAAGCACAGATACGCAGTATTTT
TRBJ2-2 TRBV7-2 - - CASSLVGTGTGELFF TGTGCCAGCAGCTTAGTCGGGACTGGCACCGGGGAGCTGTTTTTT